This T cell receptor (beta chain) was found in a study of cytomegalovirus exposure and HLA in healthy donors. Study-level information: The Caucasian-associated ancestry cluster contained 81% of the roughly 400 genotyped donors.

Germline V gene data show CDR1 as MNHEY and CDR2 as SMNVEV (reference sequence). The V segment lost 7 bases and the J segment 11 bases; nucleotides outside the gene matches: 12. The CDR3 runs 15 residues. Researchers ran the PCR with 60 Vbeta and 13 Jbeta primers. Only in-frame clones appear in the TCRdb table, and some are missing; sequencing was by immunoSEQ multiplex PCR. The sample shows about 140,000 clones, 80% of them seen only once. The study, taken as a whole, reports: Of the V segments, some could not be distinguished, including TRBV6-2 and TRBV6-3, and were excluded. In a later analysis, TCR beta V- and J-gene trimming showed a link to a missense DCLRE1C variant.

In regard to this clone: Its antigen remains unknown.

The rearrangement uses TRBV27 and TRBJ1-6; TRBD1 matches 9 bases. This TCR came from a man aged 45-60 years in good health and CMV-seronegative. The specimen was PBMCs. CDR3 protein: CASTQKGQGSTPLHF. Written as DNA, the CDR3 is TGTGCCAGCACCCAAAAGGGACAGGGTTCGACACCCCTCCACTTT.